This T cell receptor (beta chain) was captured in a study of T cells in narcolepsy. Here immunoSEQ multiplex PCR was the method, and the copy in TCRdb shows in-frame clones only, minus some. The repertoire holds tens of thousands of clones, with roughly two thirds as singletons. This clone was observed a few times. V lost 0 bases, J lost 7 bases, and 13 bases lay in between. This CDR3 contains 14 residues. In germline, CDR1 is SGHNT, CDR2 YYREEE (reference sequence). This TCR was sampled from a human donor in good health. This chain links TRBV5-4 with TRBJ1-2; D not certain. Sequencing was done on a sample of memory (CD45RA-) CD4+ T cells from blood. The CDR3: CASSLVASDGGYTF. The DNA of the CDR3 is TGTGCCAGCAGCTTGGTGGCGTCGGATGGTGGCTACACCTTC.